The rows below give T cell receptor beta chains drawn from one sample of a study. Produced via immunoSEQ multiplex PCR; TCRdb's table is partial and in-frame only. The sample includes approximately 70,000 clones, roughly 95% seen only once; the top ten take 4% to 4.5%. Sequencing was carried out using PBMCs. Source of these receptors: a middle-aged man with rheumatoid arthritis. Each CDR3 is given with its conserved first and last residue. A D gene is named only where the DNA matches it firmly. Rows may omit the clone size; those that give it use once, few, many or a size class.

clone size: -
V gene: TRBV7-3
D gene: TRBD2
J gene: TRBJ2-1
CDR3 protein: CASSLPGLAVSSYNEQFF
CDR3 DNA: TGTGCCAGCAGCTTACCGGGACTAGCGGTTTCCTCCTACAATGAGCAGTTCTTC

clone size: -
V gene: TRBV7-9
D gene: -
J gene: TRBJ2-1
CDR3 protein: CASSLIGQYNEQFF
CDR3 DNA: TGTGCCAGCAGCTTAATCGGTCAGTACAATGAGCAGTTCTTC

clone size: -
V gene: TRBV18
D gene: TRBD1
J gene: TRBJ2-1
CDR3 protein: CASSLQGAYNEQFF
CDR3 DNA: TGTGCCAGCTCACTACAGGGGGCCTACAATGAGCAGTTCTTC

clone size: -
V gene: TRBV3-1/TRBV3-2
D gene: -
J gene: TRBJ2-7
CDR3 protein: CASSQTPIGFTYEQYF
CDR3 DNA: TGTGCCAGCAGCCAAACCCCGATCGGGTTCACCTACGAGCAGTACTTC

clone size: -
V gene: TRBV5-6
D gene: TRBD2
J gene: TRBJ2-3
CDR3 protein: CASIRSGRTKDTQYF
CDR3 DNA: TGTGCCAGCATTCGTAGCGGGAGGACTAAAGATACGCAGTATTTT

clone size: few
V gene: TRBV4-3
D gene: TRBD2
J gene: TRBJ2-3
CDR3 protein: CASSQQLAADTDTQYF
CDR3 DNA: TGCGCCAGCAGCCAGCAACTAGCGGCAGACACAGATACGCAGTATTTT

clone size: -
V gene: TRBV7-3
D gene: -
J gene: TRBJ2-2
CDR3 protein: CASSPAGLALNTGELFF
CDR3 DNA: TGTGCCAGCAGCCCTGCAGGGCTAGCGCTGAACACCGGGGAGCTGTTTTTT

clone size: -
V gene: TRBV7-3
D gene: -
J gene: TRBJ1-1
CDR3 protein: CASSLTANTEAFF
CDR3 DNA: TGTGCCAGCAGCTTAACTGCCAACACTGAAGCTTTCTTT

clone size: few
V gene: TRBV23-1
D gene: -
J gene: TRBJ1-4
CDR3 protein: CASSQSLARDCTEKLFF
CDR3 DNA: TGCGCCAGCAGTCAATCGCTGGCGCGAGATTGTACCGAAAAACTGTTTTTT

clone size: -
V gene: TRBV29-1
D gene: -
J gene: TRBJ2-1
CDR3 protein: CSVELGYNEQFF
CDR3 DNA: TGCAGCGTTGAGTTAGGGTACAATGAGCAGTTCTTC

clone size: -
V gene: TRBV11-3
D gene: TRBD1
J gene: TRBJ2-2
CDR3 protein: CASSLGPRGLVSGELFF
CDR3 DNA: TGTGCCAGCAGCTTAGGGCCCAGGGGGCTAGTATCCGGGGAGCTGTTTTTT

clone size: once
V gene: TRBV7-2
D gene: -
J gene: TRBJ1-1
CDR3 protein: CASSFYRDTEAFF
CDR3 DNA: TGTGCCAGCAGCTTCTACAGAGACACTGAAGCTTTCTTT

clone size: once
V gene: TRBV28
D gene: TRBD2
J gene: TRBJ2-2
CDR3 protein: CASSFLAGVFANTGELFF
CDR3 DNA: TGTGCCAGCAGTTTTCTAGCGGGGGTTTTCGCGAACACCGGGGAGCTGTTTTTT

clone size: -
V gene: TRBV18
D gene: -
J gene: TRBJ1-4
CDR3 protein: CASSYGRQTVSNEKLFF
CDR3 DNA: TGTGCCAGCTCCTACGGGCGGCAGACAGTCTCTAATGAAAAACTGTTTTTT

clone size: -
V gene: TRBV9
D gene: TRBD2
J gene: TRBJ2-3
CDR3 protein: CASSGLAGPTDTQYF
CDR3 DNA: TGTGCCAGCAGCGGACTAGCGGGGCCCACAGATACGCAGTATTTT

clone size: once
V gene: TRBV27
D gene: -
J gene: TRBJ1-1
CDR3 protein: CASTLSRGTEAFF
CDR3 DNA: TGTGCCAGCACTCTTTCCCGGGGCACTGAAGCTTTCTTT

clone size: -
V gene: TRBV11-3
D gene: -
J gene: TRBJ2-5
CDR3 protein: CASSQGFQETQYF
CDR3 DNA: TGTGCCAGCAGTCAGGGGTTCCAAGAGACCCAGTACTTC

clone size: -
V gene: TRBV5-8
D gene: TRBD2
J gene: TRBJ2-7
CDR3 protein: CASSHTGRALDEQYF
CDR3 DNA: TGTGCCAGCAGCCATACCGGGAGGGCTCTAGACGAGCAGTACTTC

clone size: once
V gene: TRBV5-4
D gene: TRBD2
J gene: TRBJ2-5
CDR3 protein: CASSQGTSGRGETQYF
CDR3 DNA: TGTGCCAGCAGCCAAGGGACTAGCGGGAGGGGAGAGACCCAGTACTTC

clone size: -
V gene: TRBV4-1
D gene: -
J gene: TRBJ2-1
CDR3 protein: CASSHGLRNEQFF
CDR3 DNA: TGCGCCAGCAGCCATGGCTTGCGCAATGAGCAGTTCTTC

clone size: -
V gene: TRBV7-6
D gene: -
J gene: TRBJ2-1
CDR3 protein: CASSLAPRTPNEQFF
CDR3 DNA: TGTGCCAGCAGCTTAGCCCCCCGGACACCGAATGAGCAGTTCTTC

clone size: -
V gene: TRBV6-5
D gene: -
J gene: TRBJ2-7
CDR3 protein: CASTRIGGEQYF
CDR3 DNA: TGTGCCAGCACCCGTATAGGCGGGGAGCAGTACTTC

clone size: -
V gene: TRBV4-1
D gene: TRBD1
J gene: TRBJ2-7
CDR3 protein: CASSLDIVAGTGSYEQYF
CDR3 DNA: TGCGCCAGCAGCCTGGATATTGTTGCCGGGACAGGTTCCTACGAGCAGTACTTC

clone size: -
V gene: TRBV18
D gene: -
J gene: TRBJ1-1
CDR3 protein: CASSLNRAGGSEAFF
CDR3 DNA: TGTGCCAGCTCACTCAACCGGGCAGGTGGTTCTGAAGCTTTCTTT

clone size: -
V gene: TRBV19
D gene: -
J gene: TRBJ1-1
CDR3 protein: CASMGGGLGDTEAFF
CDR3 DNA: TGTGCCAGTATGGGTGGCGGCCTAGGGGACACTGAAGCTTTCTTT

clone size: -
V gene: TRBV19
D gene: -
J gene: TRBJ1-3
CDR3 protein: CASSPRYSGNTIYF
CDR3 DNA: TGTGCCAGTAGTCCGCGTTACTCTGGAAACACCATATATTTT

clone size: -
V gene: TRBV19
D gene: TRBD2
J gene: TRBJ2-1
CDR3 protein: CASSASGSRNEQFF
CDR3 DNA: TGTGCCAGTAGCGCTAGCGGGAGTAGGAATGAGCAGTTCTTC

clone size: -
V gene: TRBV21-1
D gene: -
J gene: TRBJ1-5
CDR3 protein: CASSKGRVLYSNQPQHF
CDR3 DNA: TGTGCCAGCAGCAAAGGCCGGGTGTTGTATAGCAATCAGCCCCAGCATTTT

clone size: -
V gene: TRBV7-3
D gene: -
J gene: TRBJ2-2
CDR3 protein: CASSLQGRTGELFF
CDR3 DNA: TGTGCCAGCAGCTTACAGGGACGAACCGGGGAGCTGTTTTTT

clone size: -
V gene: TRBV15
D gene: -
J gene: TRBJ1-1
CDR3 protein: CATSRDQEVGTEAFF
CDR3 DNA: TGTGCCACCAGCAGAGATCAGGAGGTGGGAACTGAAGCTTTCTTT

clone size: -
V gene: TRBV28
D gene: -
J gene: TRBJ1-2
CDR3 protein: CASRYLSHGYTF
CDR3 DNA: TGTGCCAGCAGATACCTCTCCCATGGCTACACCTTC

clone size: -
V gene: TRBV9
D gene: TRBD1
J gene: TRBJ2-7
CDR3 protein: CASSRWGTGETEQYF
CDR3 DNA: TGTGCCAGCAGCCGCTGGGGGACAGGGGAGACCGAGCAGTACTTC

clone size: few
V gene: TRBV12-1
D gene: -
J gene: TRBJ1-5
CDR3 protein: CASSSLTGYSNQPQHF
CDR3 DNA: TGTGCCAGCAGCTCTCTGACAGGTTATAGCAATCAGCCCCAGCATTTT

clone size: -
V gene: TRBV6-5
D gene: -
J gene: TRBJ1-2
CDR3 protein: CASRDSLTSYGYTF
CDR3 DNA: TGTGCCAGCAGGGACTCTTTAACCTCCTATGGCTACACCTTC

clone size: -
V gene: TRBV18
D gene: TRBD1
J gene: TRBJ1-3
CDR3 protein: CASGQGVSGNTIYF
CDR3 DNA: TGTGCCAGCGGACAGGGTGTCTCTGGAAACACCATATATTTT

clone size: -
V gene: TRBV5-6
D gene: -
J gene: TRBJ2-6
CDR3 protein: CASRDEYSGANVLTF
CDR3 DNA: TGTGCCAGCAGGGACGAGTATTCTGGGGCCAACGTCCTGACTTTC

clone size: once
V gene: TRBV5-1
D gene: TRBD1
J gene: TRBJ2-3
CDR3 protein: CASSPLGQGNPDTQYF
CDR3 DNA: TGCGCCAGCAGCCCGCTGGGACAGGGGAATCCGGATACGCAGTATTTT

clone size: -
V gene: TRBV10-3
D gene: -
J gene: TRBJ1-1
CDR3 protein: CAISEPGDTEAFF
CDR3 DNA: TGTGCCATCAGTGAGCCAGGGGACACTGAAGCTTTCTTT

clone size: -
V gene: TRBV30
D gene: TRBD2
J gene: TRBJ2-7
CDR3 protein: CAWSVLRTSGEQYF
CDR3 DNA: TGTGCCTGGAGTGTACTCCGGACTAGCGGCGAGCAGTACTTC

clone size: -
V gene: TRBV6-5
D gene: TRBD1
J gene: TRBJ2-5
CDR3 protein: CASSRQGAVGTQYF
CDR3 DNA: TGTGCCAGCAGTCGACAGGGGGCCGTCGGGACCCAGTACTTC

clone size: -
V gene: TRBV14
D gene: -
J gene: TRBJ2-7
CDR3 protein: CASSQELAGFEQYF
CDR3 DNA: TGTGCCAGCAGCCAAGAATTGGCCGGTTTCGAGCAGTACTTC

clone size: -
V gene: TRBV7-8
D gene: TRBD1
J gene: TRBJ1-1
CDR3 protein: CASSPGTANTEAFF
CDR3 DNA: TGTGCCAGCAGCCCGGGGACAGCGAACACTGAAGCTTTCTTT

clone size: -
V gene: TRBV12-3/TRBV12-4
D gene: -
J gene: TRBJ1-4
CDR3 protein: CASSGREKLFF
CDR3 DNA: TGTGCCAGCAGTGGCAGGGAAAAACTGTTTTTT

clone size: -
V gene: TRBV18
D gene: -
J gene: TRBJ1-1
CDR3 protein: CASSLGLLNTEAFF
CDR3 DNA: TGTGCCAGCTCCCTGGGACTACTGAACACTGAAGCTTTCTTT

clone size: -
V gene: TRBV27
D gene: TRBD1
J gene: TRBJ1-5
CDR3 protein: CASSSSQGGQPQHF
CDR3 DNA: TGTGCCAGCAGTTCCTCACAGGGGGGTCAGCCCCAGCATTTT

clone size: -
V gene: TRBV7-3
D gene: TRBD2
J gene: TRBJ2-7
CDR3 protein: CASSRAGGSSYEQYF
CDR3 DNA: TGTGCCAGCAGCCGAGCGGGAGGATCCTCCTACGAGCAGTACTTC

clone size: -
V gene: TRBV18
D gene: TRBD1
J gene: TRBJ1-1
CDR3 protein: CASSPDRMNTEAFF
CDR3 DNA: TGTGCCAGCTCACCGGACAGGATGAACACTGAAGCTTTCTTT

clone size: -
V gene: TRBV5-6
D gene: -
J gene: TRBJ2-5
CDR3 protein: CASSLPLGAIGTQYF
CDR3 DNA: TGTGCCAGCAGCTTACCACTAGGGGCTATAGGGACCCAGTACTTC